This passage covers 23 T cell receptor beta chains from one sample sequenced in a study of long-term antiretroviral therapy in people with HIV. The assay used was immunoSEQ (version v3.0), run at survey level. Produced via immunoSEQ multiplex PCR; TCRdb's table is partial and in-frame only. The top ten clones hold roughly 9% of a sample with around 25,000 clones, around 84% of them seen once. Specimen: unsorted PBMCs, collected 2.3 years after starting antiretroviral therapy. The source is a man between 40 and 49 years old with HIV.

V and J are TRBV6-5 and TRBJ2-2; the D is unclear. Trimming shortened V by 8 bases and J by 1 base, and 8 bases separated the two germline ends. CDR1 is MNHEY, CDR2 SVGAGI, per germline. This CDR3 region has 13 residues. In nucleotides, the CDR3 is TGTGCCAGCGGACGCGGGAACACCGGGGAGCTGTTTTTT. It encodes CASGRGNTGELFF.

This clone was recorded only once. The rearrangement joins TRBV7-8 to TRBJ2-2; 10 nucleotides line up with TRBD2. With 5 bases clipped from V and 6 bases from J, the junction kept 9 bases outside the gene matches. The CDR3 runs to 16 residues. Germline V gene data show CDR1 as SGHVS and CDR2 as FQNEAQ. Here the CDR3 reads CASSPFGLAGAGELFF. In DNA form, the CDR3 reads TGTGCCAGCAGCCCCTTTGGCCTAGCGGGAGCCGGGGAGCTGTTTTTT.

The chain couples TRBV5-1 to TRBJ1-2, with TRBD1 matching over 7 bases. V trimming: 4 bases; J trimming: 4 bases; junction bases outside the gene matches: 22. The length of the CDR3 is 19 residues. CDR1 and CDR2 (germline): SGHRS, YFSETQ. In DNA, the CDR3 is TGCGCCAGCAGCCCCGGAGACAGGGAAGAGTCTGAGTACGGCTATGGCTACACCTTC. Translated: CASSPGDREESEYGYGYTF.

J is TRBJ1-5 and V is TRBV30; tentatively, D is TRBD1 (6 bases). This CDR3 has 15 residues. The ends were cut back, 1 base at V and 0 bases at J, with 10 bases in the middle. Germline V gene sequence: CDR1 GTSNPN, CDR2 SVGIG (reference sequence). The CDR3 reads CAWSAGTSSNQPQHF. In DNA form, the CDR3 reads TGTGCCTGGAGTGCCGGGACAAGTAGCAATCAGCCCCAGCATTTT. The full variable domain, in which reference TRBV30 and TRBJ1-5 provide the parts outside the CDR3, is SQTIHQWPATLVQPVGSPLSLECTVEGTSNPNLYWYRQAAGRGLQLLFYSVGIGQISSEVPQNLSASRPQDRQFILSSKKLLLSDSGFYLCAWSAGTSSNQPQHFGDGTRLSIL.

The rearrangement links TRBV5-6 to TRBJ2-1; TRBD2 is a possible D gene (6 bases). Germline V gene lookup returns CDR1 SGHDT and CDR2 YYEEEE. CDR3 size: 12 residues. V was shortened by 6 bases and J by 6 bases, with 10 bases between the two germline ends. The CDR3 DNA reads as TGTGCCAGCAATCGGGGGATCAATGAGCAGTTCTTC. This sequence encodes CASNRGINEQFF.

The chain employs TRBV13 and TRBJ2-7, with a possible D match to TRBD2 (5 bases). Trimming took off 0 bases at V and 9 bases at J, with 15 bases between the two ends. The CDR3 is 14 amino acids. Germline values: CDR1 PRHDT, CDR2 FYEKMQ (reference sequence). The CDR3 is CASSLGVPGNGQYF. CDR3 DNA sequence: TGTGCCAGCAGCTTAGGAGTACCGGGGAACGGGCAGTACTTC.

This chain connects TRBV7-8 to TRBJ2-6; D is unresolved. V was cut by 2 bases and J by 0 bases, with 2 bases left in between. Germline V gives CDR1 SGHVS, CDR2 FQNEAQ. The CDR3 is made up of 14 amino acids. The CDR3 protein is CASSLSSGANVLTF. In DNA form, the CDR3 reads TGTGCCAGCAGCTTAAGCTCTGGGGCCAACGTCCTGACTTTC.

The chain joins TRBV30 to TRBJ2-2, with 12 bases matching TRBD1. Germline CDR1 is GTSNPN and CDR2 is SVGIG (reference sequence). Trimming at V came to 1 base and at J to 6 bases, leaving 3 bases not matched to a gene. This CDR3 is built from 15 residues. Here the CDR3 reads CAWSGDRGLAGELFF. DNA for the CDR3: TGTGCCTGGAGTGGGGACAGGGGGCTCGCCGGGGAGCTGTTTTTT.

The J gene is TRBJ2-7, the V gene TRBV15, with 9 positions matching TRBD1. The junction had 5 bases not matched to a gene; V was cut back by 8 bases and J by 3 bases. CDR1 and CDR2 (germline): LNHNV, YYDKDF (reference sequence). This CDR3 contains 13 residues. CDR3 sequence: CATGQGIDYEQYF. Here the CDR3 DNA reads TGTGCCACCGGACAGGGGATAGACTACGAGCAGTACTTC.

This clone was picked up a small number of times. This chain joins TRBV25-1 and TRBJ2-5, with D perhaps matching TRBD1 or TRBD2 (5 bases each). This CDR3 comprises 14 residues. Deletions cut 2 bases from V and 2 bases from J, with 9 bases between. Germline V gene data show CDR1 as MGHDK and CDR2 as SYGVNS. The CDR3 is CASSEGDGQETQYF. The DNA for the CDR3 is TGTGCCAGCAGTGAAGGGGACGGACAAGAGACCCAGTACTTC.

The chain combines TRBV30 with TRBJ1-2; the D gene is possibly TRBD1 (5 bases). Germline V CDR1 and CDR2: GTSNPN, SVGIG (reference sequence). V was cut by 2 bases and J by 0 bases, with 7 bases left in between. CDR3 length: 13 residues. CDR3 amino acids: CAWSWGANYGYTF. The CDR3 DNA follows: TGTGCCTGGAGTTGGGGGGCTAACTATGGCTACACCTTC.

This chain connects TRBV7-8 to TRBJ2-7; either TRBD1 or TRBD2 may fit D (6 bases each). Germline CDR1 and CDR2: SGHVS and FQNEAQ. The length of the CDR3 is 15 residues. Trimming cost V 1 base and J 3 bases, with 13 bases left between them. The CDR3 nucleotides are TGTGCCAGCAGCTTAGAGGAGAGGGGGGACTACGAGCAGTACTTC. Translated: CASSLEERGDYEQYF.

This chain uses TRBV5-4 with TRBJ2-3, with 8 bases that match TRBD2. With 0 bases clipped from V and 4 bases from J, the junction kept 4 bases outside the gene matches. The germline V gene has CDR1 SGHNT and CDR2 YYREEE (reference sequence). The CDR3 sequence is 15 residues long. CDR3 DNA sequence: TGTGCCAGCAGCTTGGGAGGACTAGCAGCAGATACGCAGTATTTT. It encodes CASSLGGLAADTQYF.

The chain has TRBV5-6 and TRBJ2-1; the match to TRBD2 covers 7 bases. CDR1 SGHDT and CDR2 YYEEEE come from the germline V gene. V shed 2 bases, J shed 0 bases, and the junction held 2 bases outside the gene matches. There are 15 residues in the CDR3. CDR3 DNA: TGTGCCAGCAGCTTTGGGGGGGTCTCCTACAATGAGCAGTTCTTC. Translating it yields CASSFGGVSYNEQFF.

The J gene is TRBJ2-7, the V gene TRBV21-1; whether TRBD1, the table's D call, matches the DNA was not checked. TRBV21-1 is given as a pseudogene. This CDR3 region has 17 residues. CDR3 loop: CASSKALGTGISYEQYF. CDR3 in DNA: TGTGCCAGCAGCAAAGCTCTAGGGACAGGGATTTCCTACGAGCAGTACTTC.

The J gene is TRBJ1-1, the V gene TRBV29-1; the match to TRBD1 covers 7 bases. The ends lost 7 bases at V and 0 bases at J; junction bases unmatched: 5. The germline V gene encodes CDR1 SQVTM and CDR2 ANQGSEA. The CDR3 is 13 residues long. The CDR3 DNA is TGCAGCGGCGGACAGGCGATGAACACTGAAGCTTTCTTT. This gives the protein CSGGQAMNTEAFF.

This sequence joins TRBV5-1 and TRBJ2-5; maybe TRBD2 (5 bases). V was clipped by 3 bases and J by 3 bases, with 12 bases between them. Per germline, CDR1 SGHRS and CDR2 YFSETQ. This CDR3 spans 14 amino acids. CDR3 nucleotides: TGCGCCAGCAGCTCGGGAATTTCAGAAGAGACCCAGTACTTC. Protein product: CASSSGISEETQYF.

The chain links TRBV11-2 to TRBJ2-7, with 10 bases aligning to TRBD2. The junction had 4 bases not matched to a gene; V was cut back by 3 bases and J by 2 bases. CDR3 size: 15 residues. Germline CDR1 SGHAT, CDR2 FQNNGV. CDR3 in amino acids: CASSLWTSGTYEQYF. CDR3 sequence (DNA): TGTGCCAGCAGCTTGTGGACTAGCGGAACCTACGAGCAGTACTTC.

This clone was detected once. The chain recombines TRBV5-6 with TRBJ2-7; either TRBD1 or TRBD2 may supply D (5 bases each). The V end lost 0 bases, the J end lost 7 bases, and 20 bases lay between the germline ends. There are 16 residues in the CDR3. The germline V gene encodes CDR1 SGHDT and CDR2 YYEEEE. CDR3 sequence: CASSLDYSGTSAEQYF. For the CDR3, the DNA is TGTGCCAGCAGCTTGGATTATTCAGGGACGTCCGCGGAGCAGTACTTC.

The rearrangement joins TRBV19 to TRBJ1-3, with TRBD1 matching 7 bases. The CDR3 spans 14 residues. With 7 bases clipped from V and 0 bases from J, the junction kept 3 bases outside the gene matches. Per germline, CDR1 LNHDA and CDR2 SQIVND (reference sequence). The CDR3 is CASKGAISGNTIYF. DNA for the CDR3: TGTGCCAGTAAGGGGGCCATCTCTGGAAACACCATATATTTT.

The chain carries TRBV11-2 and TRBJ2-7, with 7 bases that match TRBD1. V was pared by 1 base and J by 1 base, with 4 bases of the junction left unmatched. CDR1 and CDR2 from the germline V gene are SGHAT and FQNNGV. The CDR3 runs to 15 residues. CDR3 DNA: TGTGCCAGCAGCTTAGGGGCAGGGGGTTCCTACGAGCAGTACTTC. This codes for CASSLGAGGSYEQYF.

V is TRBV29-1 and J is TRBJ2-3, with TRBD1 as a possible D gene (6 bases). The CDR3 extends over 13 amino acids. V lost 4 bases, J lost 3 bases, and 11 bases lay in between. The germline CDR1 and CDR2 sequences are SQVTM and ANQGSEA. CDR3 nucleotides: TGCAGCGTTGGTGGGCAGGGGACAGATACGCAGTATTTT. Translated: CSVGGQGTDTQYF.

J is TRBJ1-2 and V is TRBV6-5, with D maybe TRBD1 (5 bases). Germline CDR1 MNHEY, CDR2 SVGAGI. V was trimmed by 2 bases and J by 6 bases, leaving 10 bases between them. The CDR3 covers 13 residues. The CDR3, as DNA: TGTGCCAGCAGTTACGGCAGGGAAGATGGCTACACCTTC. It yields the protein CASSYGREDGYTF.